This TCR beta chain was sequenced in a study of T cells in Graves' hyperthyroidism and ophthalmopathy. The wider study: Peripheral blood specimens were obtained at initial diagnosis, prior to any treatment.

The V end lost 6 bases, the J end lost 0 bases, and 11 bases lay between the germline ends. The CDR3 runs to 15 residues. CDR1 and CDR2 from the germline V gene are SNHLY and FYNNEI. This clonotype was seen many times. Amplified TCR beta CDR3 regions came from RNA transcripts. HTBI primers were employed in a first-round RT-PCR of the TCR CDR3. Using its own MiXCR run on the multiplex PCR reads, TCRdb lists one record per CDR3 protein. The sample lists approximately 870,000 distinct CDR3 sequences, over 35% seen once, with approximately 8.7% in the top ten. The sample consisted of blood. This TCR derives from a man aged 18 to 35 with Graves' hyperthyroidism. The chain joins TRBV2 to TRBJ2-2; D is perhaps TRBD1 (5 bases). The CDR3 is CASRAQDTNTGELFF. As DNA, the CDR3 is TGTGCCAGCAGAGCACAGGACACGAACACCGGGGAGCTGTTTTTT.